One sample yielded the 19 T cell receptor beta chains listed below, sequenced in a study of cytomegalovirus exposure and HLA in healthy donors. PCR used 60 Vbeta primers and 13 Jbeta primers. The assay was immunoSEQ multiplex PCR, and TCRdb's table has in-frame clones only and misses some. The sample yields 100,000 to 120,000 clones, 74% seen once. The sequencing sample was made of PBMCs. Receptors were obtained from a woman aged 40 to 50 in good health and CMV-seropositive.

The chain recombines TRBV5-1 with TRBJ1-4; tentatively, D is TRBD1 (6 bases). The CDR3 is 15 residues long. Germline V gives CDR1 SGHRS, CDR2 YFSETQ. Trimming shortened V by 4 bases and J by 8 bases, and 18 bases separated the two germline ends. The CDR3 region has the DNA TGCGCCAGCAGCGCCGGGACATCCACAACCGAAAAACTGTTTTTT. This sequence encodes CASSAGTSTTEKLFF.

V is TRBV4-2 and J is TRBJ2-5, with 11 nucleotides matching TRBD2. The CDR3 covers 18 residues. Germline CDR1 LGHNA, CDR2 YNFKEQ. The ends lost 4 bases at V and 5 bases at J; junction bases unmatched: 15. The CDR3 DNA follows: TGTGCCAGCAGCCGGGACCTAGCGGGGGGTATATATGGGGAGACCCAGTACTTC. Translation gives CASSRDLAGGIYGETQYF.

V is TRBV5-1 and J is TRBJ2-1; TRBD1 agrees at 7 bases. Trimming cost V 0 bases and J 1 base; bases outside gene matches: 4. The CDR3 has 16 residues. The germline gives CDR1 SGHRS, CDR2 YFSETQ. CDR3 nucleotides: TGCGCCAGCAGCTTGGAGGGGGCTTTTTCCTACAATGAGCAGTTCTTC. Amino acids: CASSLEGAFSYNEQFF.

On this clone itself: The junction departs from germline at one end; a sequencing error may be responsible. This chain joins TRBV19 and TRBJ1-1, with no clear D. The CDR3 spans 13 residues. Germline values: CDR1 LNHDA, CDR2 SQIVND (reference sequence). The CDR3 reads CASSIAVNTEVFF. DNA for the CDR3: TGTGCCAGTAGTATCGCGGTCAACACTGAAGTTTTCTTT. Using reference TRBV19 and TRBJ1-1 for the parts outside the CDR3, the full variable domain is DGGITQSPKYLFRKEGQNVTLSCEQNLNHDAMYWYRQDPGQGLRLIYYSQIVNDFQKGDIAEGYSVSREKKESFPLTVTSAQKNPTAFYLCASSIAVNTEVFFGQGTRLTVV.

The chain couples TRBV11-2 to TRBJ2-7; D possibly corresponds to TRBD2 (6 bases). Germline V CDR1 and CDR2: SGHAT, FQNNGV. Trimming left V 5 bases short and J 7 bases short, with 24 bases between. The CDR3 extends over 16 amino acids. CDR3 DNA sequence: TGTGCCAGCAGCCCCGGGCAGGGTCGGGGGACTCGGGAGCAGTACTTC. It specifies CASSPGQGRGTREQYF.

This chain connects TRBV10-3 to TRBJ2-2, with TRBD1 as a possible D gene (5 bases). The CDR3 is 15 residues long. Trimming cost V 3 bases and J 0 bases, with 8 bases left between them. Germline-derived CDR1 and CDR2 are ENHRY and SYGVKD. The CDR3 nucleotides read TGTGCCATCAGTGACAGGGTCGCGAACACCGGGGAGCTGTTTTTT. Protein product: CAISDRVANTGELFF.

V is TRBV18 and J is TRBJ2-7, with 7 bases lining up with TRBD2. The CDR3 is 14 amino acids. Germline loops: CDR1 KGHSH, CDR2 LQKENI. The V gene end was trimmed by 3 bases and the J gene end by 7 bases; junction bases not matched to a gene: 9. The CDR3 loop is CASSPLGGLEEQYF. DNA of the CDR3: TGTGCCAGCTCACCCCTGGGAGGGTTAGAGGAGCAGTACTTC.

This chain's CDR3 is CASSYEARGQDGYTF. As DNA, the CDR3 is TGTGCCAGCAGTTACGAAGCCAGGGGGCAAGATGGCTACACCTTC. The chain joins TRBV6-6 to TRBJ1-2, with TRBD1 identical over 8 bases. V lost 2 bases, J lost 6 bases, and 8 bases stayed unmatched. The V gene's germline CDR1 is MNHNY and CDR2 SVGAGI (reference sequence). The CDR3 runs to 15 residues.

This clone appeared a few times. This chain uses TRBV2 with TRBJ2-5; 9 nucleotides line up with TRBD2. This CDR3 region has 14 residues. CDR1 is SNHLY and CDR2 is FYNNEI in the germline V gene. V shed 7 bases and J 5 bases; nucleotides not matched to a gene: 8. The CDR3: CASNKRGVRETQYF. In DNA, the CDR3 is TGTGCCAGCAATAAGCGGGGGGTACGGGAGACCCAGTACTTC.

The J gene is TRBJ2-1, the V gene TRBV18; TRBD2 aligns across 11 bases. This CDR3 spans 17 amino acids. After removal of 3 bases from V and 5 bases from J, the junction contained 9 bases not matched to a gene. Germline V CDR1 and CDR2: KGHSH, LQKENI. The CDR3, as DNA: TGTGCCAGCTCACCTCCGGGACTAGCGGCCCCCGACAATGAGCAGTTCTTC. Its translation is CASSPPGLAAPDNEQFF.

The chain employs TRBV15 and TRBJ2-1; 11 nucleotides agree with TRBD1. Germline V gene data show CDR1 as LNHNV and CDR2 as YYDKDF (reference sequence). CDR3 length equals 15 residues. The trim removed 3 bases at V and 2 bases at J, leaving 0 bases unmatched. The CDR3 loop reads CATSRGQGAYNEQFF. The DNA of the CDR3 is TGTGCCACCAGCAGGGGACAGGGGGCCTACAATGAGCAGTTCTTC. Variable domain in full (rest from reference TRBV15 and TRBJ2-1): DAMVIQNPRYQVTQFGKPVTLSCSQTLNHNVMYWYQQKSSQAPKLLFHYYDKDFNNEADTPDNFQSRRPNTSFCFLDIRSPGLGDTAMYLCATSRGQGAYNEQFFGPGTRLTVL.

The chain combines TRBV7-9 with TRBJ2-6; 7 bases agree with TRBD1. J gave up 4 bases and V 5 bases, and 8 bases lay outside the gene matches. The germline gives CDR1 SEHNR, CDR2 FQNEAQ (reference sequence). This CDR3 spans 16 amino acids. The CDR3 here is CASSRDRVSGANVLTF. In DNA form, the CDR3 reads TGTGCCAGCAGCCGTGACAGGGTTTCAGGGGCCAACGTCCTGACTTTC.

DNA for the CDR3: TGTGCCAGCAGCCCAAGCGGGAGCTCCTACAATGAGCAGTTCTTC. Protein: CASSPSGSSYNEQFF. The rearrangement uses TRBV7-6 and TRBJ2-1, with 8 bases fitting TRBD2. With 5 bases clipped from V and 0 bases from J, the junction kept 3 bases outside the gene matches. Germline CDR1 and CDR2: SGHVS and FNYEAQ. The CDR3 spans 15 residues. The variable domain in full, with the rest retrieved from reference TRBV7-6 and TRBJ2-1, is GAGVSQSPRYKVTKRGQDVALRCDPISGHVSLYWYRQALGQGPEFLTYFNYEAQQDKSGLPNDRFSAERPEGSISTLTIQRTEQRDSAMYRCASSPSGSSYNEQFFGPGTRLTVL.

This clone was counted only a few times. V usage is TRBV29-1 and J usage is TRBJ1-5, with 8 bases aligning to TRBD1. This CDR3 spans 13 amino acids. Germline CDR1 reads SQVTM; CDR2 reads ANQGSEA. V was pared by 5 bases and J by 7 bases, with 7 bases of the junction left unmatched. The CDR3 loop reads CSVRQGRAQPQHF. Written as DNA, the CDR3 is TGCAGCGTTCGACAGGGGAGGGCCCAGCCCCAGCATTTT.

The V and J genes are TRBV5-1 and TRBJ1-5; D is possibly TRBD1 (5 bases). The germline V and J ends were trimmed by 4 bases and 4 bases, with 12 bases remaining between them. The CDR3 is 14 amino acids. The germline V gene encodes CDR1 SGHRS and CDR2 YFSETQ. CDR3 nucleotides: TGCGCCAGCAGCACGGACGGGGGGAATCAGCCCCAGCATTTT. As protein: CASSTDGGNQPQHF.

The CDR3 loop is CASSLVQVAGEQYF. The CDR3 bases are TGTGCCAGCAGCTTAGTGCAGGTAGCGGGGGAGCAGTACTTC. The chain employs TRBV11-3 and TRBJ2-7; 8 nucleotides align to TRBD2. CDR1 SGHNT and CDR2 YENEEA come from the germline V gene. This CDR3 spans 14 amino acids. Unmatched junction bases numbered 6, after V lost 1 base and J lost 7 bases. Together with reference TRBV11-3 and TRBJ2-7, the CDR3 gives the full variable domain: EAGVVQSPRYKIIEKKQPVAFWCNPISGHNTLYWYLQNLGQGPELLIRYENEEAVDDSQLPKDRFSAERLKGVDSTLKIQPAELGDSAVYLCASSLVQVAGEQYFGPGTRLTVT.

The sample holds a few counts of this clone. The rearrangement joins TRBV6-1 to TRBJ2-7; D remains unclear. V lost 2 bases, J lost 3 bases, and 8 bases lay in between. Germline loops: CDR1 MNHNS, CDR2 SASEGT. The CDR3 consists of 13 residues. Here the CDR3 DNA reads TGTGCCAGCAGTGAATCCTTGAGCTACGAGCAGTACTTC. It specifies CASSESLSYEQYF.

V usage is TRBV25-1 and J usage is TRBJ2-1; D call uncertain. The CDR3 contains 15 residues. V lost 3 bases to trimming and J lost 7 bases, with 16 bases between them. The germline V gene encodes CDR1 MGHDK and CDR2 SYGVNS. Written as DNA, the CDR3 is TGTGCCAGCAGTGATTTGACATTCGAAAGGAATGAGCAGTTCTTC. Its protein product is CASSDLTFERNEQFF.

This clone appeared a few times. The chain employs TRBV11-3 and TRBJ1-3, with D uncertain. CDR3 length equals 15 residues. Germline lookup yields CDR1 SGHNT and CDR2 YENEEA. Trimming stripped 2 bases from V and 0 bases from J, with 8 bases between. CDR3 DNA sequence: TGTGCCAGCAGCTTAATGGGGAGCTCTGGAAACACCATATATTTT. Amino acids: CASSLMGSSGNTIYF.